These 29 T cell receptor beta chains originate from one sample sequenced in a study of T-cell memory formation after mild COVID-19 (dated by TCRdb to 2020 to 2022). Libraries were constructed by 5' RACE. Reads for this sample came from an Illumina NovaSeq 6000. Clones were called with MiXCR by TCRdb after fastp trimmed the public reads at Q25, and only in-frame beta chains were retained. For every CDR3 protein sequence, its rows merge into one entry that carries the most common genes and DNA. This sample is represented by almost 550,000 distinct CDR3 sequences; roughly 22% of them were singletons. Around an eighth of the sample is in the top ten clones. Sequencing was carried out using PBMCs or a T cell subset sorted from them (not recorded which). The receptors were gathered from an adult woman who had mild COVID-19 (a few samples of this study predate the infection). The sample titles of this study are shuffled in the database, so cell type and time point are left out; the donor was told from shared clones.

This clonotype was seen repeatedly, ten times or more. DNA for the CDR3: TGTGCCAGCAGCCAAGATCACAGGGGCTGGGTTCCGGACGAGCAGTACTTC. As protein: CASSQDHRGWVPDEQYF. V is TRBV14 and J is TRBJ2-7, with 7 nucleotides matching TRBD1. After removal of 0 bases from V and 5 bases from J, the junction contained 13 bases not matched to a gene. The germline CDR1 and CDR2 sequences are SGHDN and FVKESK. There are 17 residues in the CDR3.

This chain links TRBV30 with TRBJ1-5; 12 bases match TRBD1. The germline V gene encodes CDR1 GTSNPN and CDR2 SVGIG (reference sequence). V lost 2 bases to trimming and J lost 1 base; unmatched junction nucleotides: 6. The CDR3 length is 17 residues. CDR3 loop: CAWSPGTGGMSNQPQHF. In DNA form, the CDR3 reads TGTGCCTGGAGTCCCGGGACAGGGGGCATGAGCAATCAGCCCCAGCATTTT.

This clonotype has only one observation. J is TRBJ2-3 and V is TRBV15; D is perhaps TRBD2 (6 bases). V shed 1 base and J shed 2 bases, with 16 bases lying between them. Germline values: CDR1 LNHNV, CDR2 YYDKDF (reference sequence). The CDR3 is made up of 17 amino acids. The CDR3 coding sequence is TGTGCCACCAGCAGAGGCACATTAGCGGAGATCACAGATACGCAGTATTTT. As protein: CATSRGTLAEITDTQYF.

J is TRBJ1-6 and V is TRBV12-3 or TRBV12-4; the D is unclear. Trimming left V 3 bases short and J 10 bases short, with 16 bases between. CDR3 length: 15 residues. CDR3 residues: CASSFGRASGSPLHF. CDR3 in DNA: TGTGCCAGCAGTTTCGGGAGGGCCTCGGGGTCACCCCTCCACTTT.

The CDR3 DNA is TGTGCCAGCCAACGGTGGGGTTCAGGCAATGAGCAGTTCTTC. Its translation: CASQRWGSGNEQFF. The chain combines TRBV18 with TRBJ2-1, with D uncertain. Trimming stripped 8 bases from V and 6 bases from J, with 17 bases between. The germline CDR1 and CDR2 sequences are KGHSH and LQKENI. The CDR3 consists of 14 residues. The complete variable domain, with remaining parts taken from reference TRBV18 and TRBJ2-1, reads NAGVMQNPRHLVRRRGQEARLRCSPMKGHSHVYWYRQLPEEGLKFMVYLQKENIIDESGMPKERFSAEFPKEGPSILRIQQVVRGDSAAYFCASQRWGSGNEQFFGPGTRLTVL.

This clonotype showed up just a few times. The V and J genes are TRBV10-3 and TRBJ2-7; no clear D gene. V was clipped by 0 bases and J by 2 bases, with 8 bases between them. The CDR3 runs to 14 residues. CDR1 is ENHRY and CDR2 is SYGVKD in the germline V gene. The CDR3 sequence: CAISESLQPYEQYF. CDR3 DNA sequence: TGTGCCATCAGTGAGTCCTTGCAGCCCTACGAGCAGTACTTC.

This clonotype was seen more than once but under ten times. The chain recombines TRBV7-2 with TRBJ2-3, with 9 bases matching TRBD2. The CDR3 spans 15 residues. V lost 5 bases and J lost 7; bases outside the gene matches: 10. CDR1 and CDR2 from the germline V gene are SGHTA and FQGNSA. This CDR3 is CASSHPAGGIYTQYF. The CDR3 DNA sequence: TGTGCCAGCAGCCACCCGGCGGGAGGGATATATACGCAGTATTTT.

This clonotype was detected a few times. J is TRBJ1-3 and V is TRBV7-9; the D is unclear. The CDR3 length is 14 residues. V lost 8 bases and J 0 bases, leaving 11 bases between the germline ends. Germline lookup yields CDR1 SEHNR and CDR2 FQNEAQ (reference sequence). As DNA, the CDR3 is TGTGCCAGCGATTTTGTCGCCTCTGGAAACACCATATATTTT. It codes for CASDFVASGNTIYF.

The genes are TRBV4-1 and TRBJ1-1; D call uncertain. With 1 base removed from V and 4 bases from J, the gap between germline ends came to 10 bases. Germline CDR1 is MGHRA and CDR2 is YSYEKL. The CDR3 contains 14 residues. The CDR3 DNA reads as TGCGCCAGCAGCCAAGTGAGCGGGAGCACTGAAGCTTTCTTT. Translation gives CASSQVSGSTEAFF.

This clonotype was seen a handful of times. The CDR3 DNA is TGTGCCAGCAGAGACGGGACCGCGAATTCACCCCTCCACTTT. This gives the protein CASRDGTANSPLHF. This rearrangement joins TRBV7-2 to TRBJ1-6; tentative D call: TRBD1 (5 bases). Trimming removed 6 bases from V and 7 bases from J, with 13 bases in between. Germline V gives CDR1 SGHTA, CDR2 FQGNSA. The CDR3 is made up of 14 amino acids.

This clonotype was picked up a small number of times. The rearrangement links TRBV9 to TRBJ1-4, with a possible D match to TRBD1 (6 bases). This CDR3 comprises 15 residues. Germline CDR1 SGDLS, CDR2 YYNGEE. V lost 2 bases to trimming and J lost 8 bases, with 16 bases between them. The CDR3 DNA sequence: TGTGCCAGCAGCGTTTATCGGGGGGCTGGGGAAAAACTGTTTTTT. Translation gives CASSVYRGAGEKLFF.

This clonotype was seen a few times. The rearrangement uses TRBV9 and TRBJ2-7, with TRBD2 as a possible D gene (5 bases). The CDR3 is made up of 16 amino acids. The germline V gene encodes CDR1 SGDLS and CDR2 YYNGEE. The germline V and J ends were trimmed by 1 base and 3 bases, with 17 bases remaining between them. For the CDR3, the DNA is TGTGCCAGCAGCGTAAGGTCCGGACGGGGTAACTACGAGCAGTACTTC. Its protein product is CASSVRSGRGNYEQYF.

This clonotype was observed many times. The chain links TRBV5-1 to TRBJ2-2; unclear D gene. Germline CDR1 reads SGHRS; CDR2 reads YFSETQ. This CDR3 spans 14 amino acids. V was trimmed by 4 bases and J by 2 bases, leaving 9 bases between them. This CDR3 is CASSGPGNTGELFF. CDR3 DNA sequence: TGCGCCAGCAGCGGACCGGGCAACACCGGGGAGCTGTTTTTT.

This chain connects TRBV4-1 to TRBJ1-1; D is perhaps TRBD1 (5 bases). CDR3 length equals 12 residues. V lost 8 bases and J 3 bases, leaving 10 bases between the germline ends. The germline CDR1 and CDR2 sequences are MGHRA and YSYEKL. The DNA for the CDR3 is TGCGCCAGCCGCGGGGGGGACACTGAAGCTTTCTTT. Translation: CASRGGDTEAFF.

This clonotype was detected only a few times. The CDR3 sequence: CASSSPAGRRYGYTF. CDR3 DNA sequence: TGTGCCAGCAGCTCCCCGGCGGGCCGGAGATATGGCTACACCTTC. The rearrangement joins TRBV7-9 to TRBJ1-2; D is undetermined. CDR3 length equals 15 residues. V was pared by 4 bases and J by 5 bases, with 17 bases between. Germline loops: CDR1 SEHNR, CDR2 FQNEAQ (reference sequence).

This clonotype was counted a few times. The chain is built from TRBV5-1 and TRBJ2-1, with D unclear. Trimming took off 1 base at V and 6 bases at J, with 8 bases between the two ends. CDR1 SGHRS and CDR2 YFSETQ come from the germline V gene. This CDR3 region has 13 residues. The CDR3 loop is CASSLWSANEQFF. Here the CDR3 DNA reads TGCGCCAGCAGCTTGTGGAGCGCCAATGAGCAGTTCTTC.

As regards this clonotype: One end of the junction fails to match germline, which may point to a read error. The rearrangement links TRBV12-3 or TRBV12-4 to TRBJ2-3; the match to TRBD2 covers 7 bases. This CDR3 spans 18 amino acids. This CDR3 reads CASSFSLKTSLSIDTQYF. The DNA for the CDR3 is TGTGCCAGCAGTTTCTCCCTTAAGACTAGCCTTAGCATAGATACGCAGTATTTT.

In this sample, this clonotype turned up a few times. The chain is built from TRBV12-3 or TRBV12-4 and TRBJ1-2; weak D call: TRBD1 (5 bases). CDR3 size: 14 residues. V dropped 6 bases and J dropped 8 bases, with 19 bases sitting between them. The CDR3 bases are TGTGCCAGCAGCCTCCAGGGTGGCAGTCTAGGCTACACCTTC. Translating it yields CASSLQGGSLGYTF.

This clonotype has just a few counts. The gene calls are TRBV4-1 and TRBJ1-1, with D tentatively TRBD1 (5 bases). V was cut by 3 bases and J by 5 bases, with 28 bases left in between. The CDR3 sequence is 19 residues long. Per the germline V gene, CDR1 is MGHRA and CDR2 is YSYEKL. CDR3 coding DNA: TGCGCCAGCAGCCACCTCTTATGGGCAGGGTCAACGGCGGGTACTGAAGCTTTCTTT. This encodes CASSHLLWAGSTAGTEAFF.

This clonotype has a single count. Being one base from a much bigger clone, this may be a read error. The gene calls are TRBV7-9 and TRBJ2-1; 12 bases fit TRBD2. Germline-derived CDR1 and CDR2 are SEHNR and FQNEAQ (reference sequence). The CDR3 covers 16 residues. V was pared by 0 bases and J by 9 bases, with 6 bases of the junction left unmatched. The CDR3 sequence: CASSLAWTSGMGEQFF. In DNA, the CDR3 is TGTGCCAGCAGCTTAGCATGGACTAGCGGGATGGGTGAGCAGTTCTTC.

The chain uses TRBV25-1 and TRBJ2-5; 7 nucleotides line up with TRBD2. This CDR3 has 13 amino acids. Germline V gives CDR1 MGHDK, CDR2 SYGVNS. V lost 5 bases to trimming and J lost 5 bases; unmatched junction nucleotides: 5. CDR3: CASSWRSGETQYF. The CDR3 DNA sequence: TGTGCCAGCAGTTGGCGTAGCGGGGAGACCCAGTACTTC.

The genes are TRBV25-1 and TRBJ1-6, with D uncertain. With 6 bases removed from V and 8 bases from J, the gap between germline ends came to 11 bases. CDR1 MGHDK and CDR2 SYGVNS come from the germline V gene. The CDR3 consists of 13 residues. The CDR3 here is CASRRGTDSPLHF. CDR3 nucleotides: TGTGCCAGCAGGCGAGGTACGGATTCACCCCTCCACTTT.

The chain recombines TRBV7-2 with TRBJ2-7; 9 nucleotides align to TRBD2. CDR3 length equals 15 residues. The trim removed 1 base at V and 6 bases at J, leaving 7 bases unmatched. The germline gives CDR1 SGHTA, CDR2 FQGNSA. The CDR3 nucleotides read TGTGCCAGCAGCTTAGTCCTCGCGGGAGGGCGCGAGCAGTACTTC. Translated, it gives CASSLVLAGGREQYF.

A few counts support this clonotype. The J gene is TRBJ2-1, the V gene TRBV12-3 or TRBV12-4; TRBD2 matches 12 bases. V lost 6 bases and J lost 9; bases outside the gene matches: 15. This CDR3 comprises 17 residues. In DNA, the CDR3 is TGTGCCAGCAGCCCCGAGGCTCCTAGCGGGGGGGCGGGTGAGCAGTTCTTC. It yields the protein CASSPEAPSGGAGEQFF.

The rearrangement uses TRBV12-3 or TRBV12-4 and TRBJ2-1; no reliable D call. This CDR3 has 12 residues. The V and J ends lost 5 bases and 8 bases respectively, with 10 bases between them. The DNA for the CDR3 is TGTGCCAGCAGTAGGGTCGGCGATGAGCAGTTCTTC. This sequence encodes CASSRVGDEQFF.

There are a few counts of this clonotype. The chain is built from TRBV9 and TRBJ1-1; D unresolved. Trimming removed 0 bases at V and 5 bases at J, with 11 bases between. This CDR3 is 14 amino acids long. The germline V gene has CDR1 SGDLS and CDR2 YYNGEE. Written as DNA, the CDR3 is TGTGCCAGCAGCGTAGGAAAGGGTCGGACTGAAGCTTTCTTT. As protein: CASSVGKGRTEAFF. Together with reference TRBV9 and TRBJ1-1, the CDR3 gives the full variable domain: DSGVTQTPKHLITATGQRVTLRCSPRSGDLSVYWYQQSLDQGLQFLIQYYNGEERAKGNILERFSAQQFPDLHSELNLSSLELGDSALYFCASSVGKGRTEAFFGQGTRLTVV.

This clonotype was detected only a few times. This chain joins TRBV10-3 and TRBJ2-1, with a possible D match to TRBD1 (5 bases). CDR3 length equals 16 residues. The germline gives CDR1 ENHRY, CDR2 SYGVKD. V was trimmed by 6 bases and J by 4 bases, leaving 19 bases between them. Here the CDR3 reads CAISPDTGSLYNEQFF. The CDR3 DNA follows: TGTGCCATCAGCCCCGATACAGGTTCTCTATACAATGAGCAGTTCTTC.

This clonotype was found a few times. The rearrangement links TRBV6-6 to TRBJ2-3; 7 nucleotides agree with TRBD2. Trimming cost V 6 bases and J 2 bases; bases outside gene matches: 11. Germline-derived CDR1 and CDR2 are MNHNY and SVGAGI (reference sequence). The CDR3 has 16 residues. CDR3 residues: CASRQLASETTDTQYF. Written as DNA, the CDR3 is TGTGCCAGCAGACAACTAGCGTCCGAGACCACAGATACGCAGTATTTT.

The J gene is TRBJ2-5, the V gene TRBV18; D might be TRBD1 (5 bases). The CDR3 has 13 amino acids. V shed 3 bases and J shed 5 bases, with 10 bases lying between them. Germline V lookup: CDR1 KGHSH, CDR2 LQKENI. The CDR3 loop is CASSPFAGETQYF. CDR3 nucleotides: TGTGCCAGCTCACCCTTCGCAGGGGAGACCCAGTACTTC.